A selection of T cell receptor beta chains follows, all from one sample in a study of cytomegalovirus exposure and HLA in healthy donors. The method was immunoSEQ multiplex PCR; TCRdb's version includes in-frame clones alone and lacks a portion of them. The data hold 130,000 to 150,000 clones, with 73% observed a single time. The specimen sequenced was PBMCs. Receptors originate from a human donor in good health. The CDR3 runs from the conserved cysteine through the conserved F or W. The order of the fields is J gene, V gene, D gene, CDR3 protein, CDR3 DNA. A D gene is named only where the DNA matches it firmly.

j_call: TRBJ2-1; v_call: TRBV11-2; d_call: TRBD2; cdr3_aa: CASTLSGLAGGNEQFF; cdr3_nt: TGTGCCAGCACTCTCTCGGGGCTAGCGGGGGGGAATGAGCAGTTCTTC
j_call: TRBJ2-1; v_call: TRBV15; d_call: .; cdr3_aa: CATSRDEGQYNEQFF; cdr3_nt: TGTGCCACCAGCAGAGATGAAGGACAGTACAATGAGCAGTTCTTC
j_call: TRBJ2-5; v_call: TRBV11-2; d_call: TRBD1; cdr3_aa: CASSLGQGIFQETQYF; cdr3_nt: TGTGCCAGCAGCTTAGGACAGGGGATCTTCCAAGAGACCCAGTACTTC
j_call: TRBJ2-3; v_call: TRBV10-2; d_call: TRBD2; cdr3_aa: CASSPGLAGFADTQYF; cdr3_nt: TGCGCCAGCAGTCCCGGACTAGCGGGGTTCGCAGATACGCAGTATTTT
j_call: TRBJ1-5; v_call: TRBV1; d_call: .; cdr3_aa: CTSSQDRDRERCQPQHF; cdr3_nt: TGCACCAGCAGCCAAGATCGGGACAGGGAGAGGTGTCAGCCCCAGCATTTT
j_call: TRBJ2-4; v_call: TRBV5-1; d_call: .; cdr3_aa: CASSWQGSGNIQYF; cdr3_nt: TGCGCCAGCAGCTGGCAGGGTTCGGGCAACATTCAGTACTTC
j_call: TRBJ1-6; v_call: TRBV4-1; d_call: .; cdr3_aa: CASSLGQLNSPLHF; cdr3_nt: TGCGCCAGCAGCCTAGGACAGCTTAATTCACCCCTCCACTTT
j_call: TRBJ2-7; v_call: TRBV10-3; d_call: TRBD2; cdr3_aa: CAISEEAGILREQYF; cdr3_nt: TGTGCCATCAGTGAAGAAGCGGGGATACTTCGCGAGCAGTACTTC
j_call: TRBJ2-3; v_call: TRBV9; d_call: .; cdr3_aa: CASSNPKDTQYF; cdr3_nt: TGTGCCAGCAGTAATCCTAAAGATACGCAGTATTTT
j_call: TRBJ1-1; v_call: TRBV5-4; d_call: .; cdr3_aa: CASSPGGVNTEAFF; cdr3_nt: TGTGCCAGCAGCCCGGGGGGAGTGAACACTGAAGCTTTCTTT